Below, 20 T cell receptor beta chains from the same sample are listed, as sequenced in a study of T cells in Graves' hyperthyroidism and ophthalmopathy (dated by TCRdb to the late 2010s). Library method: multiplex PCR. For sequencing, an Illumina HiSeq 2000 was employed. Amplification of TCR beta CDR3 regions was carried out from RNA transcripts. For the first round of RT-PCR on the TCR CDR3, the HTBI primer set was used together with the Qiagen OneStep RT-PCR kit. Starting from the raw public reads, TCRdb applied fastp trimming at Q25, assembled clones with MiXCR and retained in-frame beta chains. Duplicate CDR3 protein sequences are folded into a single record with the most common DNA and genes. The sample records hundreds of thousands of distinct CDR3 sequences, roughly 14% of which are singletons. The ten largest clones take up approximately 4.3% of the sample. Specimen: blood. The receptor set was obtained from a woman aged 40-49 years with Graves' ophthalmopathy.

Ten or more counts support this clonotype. The CDR3 spells CASSQVHRASNTEAFF. CDR3 coding DNA: TGCGCCAGCAGCCAAGTCCACCGGGCCTCGAACACTGAAGCTTTCTTT. J is TRBJ1-1 and V is TRBV4-3; no clear D. The CDR3 has 16 residues. The germline CDR1 and CDR2 sequences are LGHNA and YSLEER. V lost 1 base to trimming and J lost 1 base, with 13 bases between them.

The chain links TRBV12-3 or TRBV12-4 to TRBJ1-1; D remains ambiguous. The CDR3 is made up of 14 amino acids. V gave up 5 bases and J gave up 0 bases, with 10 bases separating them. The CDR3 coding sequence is TGTGCCAGCAGTCACGGACTGCTGAACACTGAAGCTTTCTTT. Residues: CASSHGLLNTEAFF.

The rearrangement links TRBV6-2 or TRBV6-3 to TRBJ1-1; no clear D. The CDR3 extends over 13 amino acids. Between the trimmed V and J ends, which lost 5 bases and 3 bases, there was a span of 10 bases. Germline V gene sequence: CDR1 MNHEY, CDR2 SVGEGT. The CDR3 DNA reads TGTGCCAGCAGTAATGTTGGTGACACTGAAGCTTTCTTT. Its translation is CASSNVGDTEAFF.

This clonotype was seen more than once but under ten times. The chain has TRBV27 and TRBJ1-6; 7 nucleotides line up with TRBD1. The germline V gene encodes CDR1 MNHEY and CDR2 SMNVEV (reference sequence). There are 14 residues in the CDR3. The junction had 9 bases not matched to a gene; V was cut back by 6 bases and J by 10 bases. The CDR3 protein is CASRKQGRASPLHF. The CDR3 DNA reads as TGTGCCAGCAGAAAACAGGGGAGGGCGTCACCCCTCCACTTT.

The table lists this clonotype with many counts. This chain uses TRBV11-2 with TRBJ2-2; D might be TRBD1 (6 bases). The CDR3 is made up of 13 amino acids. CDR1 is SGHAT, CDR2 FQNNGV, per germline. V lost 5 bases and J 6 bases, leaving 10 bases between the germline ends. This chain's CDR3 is CASSPGQSGELFF. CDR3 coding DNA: TGTGCCAGCAGCCCCGGACAGTCCGGGGAGCTGTTTTTT.

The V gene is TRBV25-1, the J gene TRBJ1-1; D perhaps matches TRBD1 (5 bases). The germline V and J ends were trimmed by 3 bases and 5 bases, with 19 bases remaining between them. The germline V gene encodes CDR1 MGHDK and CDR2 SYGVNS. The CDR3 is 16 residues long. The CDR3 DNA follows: TGTGCCAGCAGTGAGGGGGAGGGGTACATTTTGACTGAAGCTTTCTTT. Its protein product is CASSEGEGYILTEAFF.

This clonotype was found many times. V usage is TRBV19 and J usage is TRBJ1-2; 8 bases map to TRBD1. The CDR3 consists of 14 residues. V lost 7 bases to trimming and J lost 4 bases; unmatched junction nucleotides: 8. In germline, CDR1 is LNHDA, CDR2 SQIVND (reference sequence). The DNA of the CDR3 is TGTGCCAGTAACCAAGACAGGGGAAGCTATGGCTACACCTTC. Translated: CASNQDRGSYGYTF.

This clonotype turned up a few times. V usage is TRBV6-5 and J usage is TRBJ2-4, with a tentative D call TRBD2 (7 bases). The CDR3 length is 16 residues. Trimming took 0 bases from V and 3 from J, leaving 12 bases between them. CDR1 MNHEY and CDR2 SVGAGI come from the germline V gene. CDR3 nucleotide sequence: TGTGCCAGCAGTTACTCGCGGGGGCTAGTCAAAAACATTCAGTACTTC. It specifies CASSYSRGLVKNIQYF.

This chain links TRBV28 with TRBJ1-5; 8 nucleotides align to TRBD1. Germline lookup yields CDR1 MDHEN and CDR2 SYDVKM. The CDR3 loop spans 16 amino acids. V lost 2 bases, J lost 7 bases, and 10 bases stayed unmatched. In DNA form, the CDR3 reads TGTGCCAGCAGTTTACCCGGACAGGGTAATGGACAGCCCCAGCATTTT. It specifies CASSLPGQGNGQPQHF.

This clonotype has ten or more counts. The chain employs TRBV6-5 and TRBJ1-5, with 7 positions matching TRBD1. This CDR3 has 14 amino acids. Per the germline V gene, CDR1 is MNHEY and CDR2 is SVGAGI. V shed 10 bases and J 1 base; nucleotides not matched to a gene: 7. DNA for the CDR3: TGTGCCATCCGACAGGGTGGCAGCAATCAGCCCCAGCATTTT. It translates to CAIRQGGSNQPQHF.

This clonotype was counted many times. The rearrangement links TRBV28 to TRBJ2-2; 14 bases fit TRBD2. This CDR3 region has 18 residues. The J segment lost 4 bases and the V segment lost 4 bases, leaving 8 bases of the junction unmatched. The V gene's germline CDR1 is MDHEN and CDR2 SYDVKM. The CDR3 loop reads CASSSPIGTSGSTGELFF. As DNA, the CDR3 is TGTGCCAGCAGTTCCCCAATTGGGACTAGCGGGAGCACCGGGGAGCTGTTTTTT. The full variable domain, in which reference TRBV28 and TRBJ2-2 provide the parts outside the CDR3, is DVKVTQSSRYLVKRTGEKVFLECVQDMDHENMFWYRQDPGLGLRLIYFSYDVKMKEKGDIPEGYSVSREKKERFSLILESASTNQTSMYLCASSSPIGTSGSTGELFFGEGSRLTVL.

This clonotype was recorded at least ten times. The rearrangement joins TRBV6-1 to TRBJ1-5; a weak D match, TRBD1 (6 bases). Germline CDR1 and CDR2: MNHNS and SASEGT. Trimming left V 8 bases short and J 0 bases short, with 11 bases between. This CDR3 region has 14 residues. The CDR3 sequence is CASSGQYSNQPQHF. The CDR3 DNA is TGTGCCAGCTCTGGACAGTATAGCAATCAGCCCCAGCATTTT.

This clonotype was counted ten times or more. CDR3 in DNA: TGTGCCAGCAGTTACTCGATGGGACTTCATAACACTGAAGCTTTCTTT. Its translation: CASSYSMGLHNTEAFF. This sequence joins TRBV6-5 and TRBJ1-1; TRBD1 is a possible D gene (5 bases). This CDR3 contains 16 residues. Looked up from germline, CDR1 is MNHEY and CDR2 is SVGAGI. V dropped 0 bases and J dropped 2 bases, with 13 bases sitting between them.

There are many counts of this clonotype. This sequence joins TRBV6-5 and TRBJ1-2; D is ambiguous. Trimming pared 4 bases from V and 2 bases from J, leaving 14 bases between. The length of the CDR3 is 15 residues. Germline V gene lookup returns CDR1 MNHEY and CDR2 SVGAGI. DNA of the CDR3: TGTGCCAGCAGTTCCCCAAGGACTACCAACTATGGCTACACCTTC. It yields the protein CASSSPRTTNYGYTF.

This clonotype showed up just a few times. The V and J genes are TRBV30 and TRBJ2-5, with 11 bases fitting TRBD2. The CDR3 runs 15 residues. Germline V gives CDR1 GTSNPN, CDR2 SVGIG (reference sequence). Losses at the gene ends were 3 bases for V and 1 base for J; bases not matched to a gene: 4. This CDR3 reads CAWRLAGVIQETQYF. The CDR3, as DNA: TGTGCCTGGAGACTAGCGGGAGTGATCCAAGAGACCCAGTACTTC.

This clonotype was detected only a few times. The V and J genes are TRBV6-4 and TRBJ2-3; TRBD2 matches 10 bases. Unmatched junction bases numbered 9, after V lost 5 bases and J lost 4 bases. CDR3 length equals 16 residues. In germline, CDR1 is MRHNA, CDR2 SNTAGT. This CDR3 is CASSPQREGPADTQYF. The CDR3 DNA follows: TGTGCCAGCAGTCCACAGCGGGAGGGCCCAGCAGATACGCAGTATTTT.

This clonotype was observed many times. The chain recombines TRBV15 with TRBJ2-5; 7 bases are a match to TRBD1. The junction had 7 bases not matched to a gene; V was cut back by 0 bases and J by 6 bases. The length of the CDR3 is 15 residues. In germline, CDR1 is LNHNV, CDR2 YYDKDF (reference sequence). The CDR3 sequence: CATSRDRTGVKTQYF. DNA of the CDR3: TGTGCCACCAGCAGAGATCGTACAGGGGTAAAGACCCAGTACTTC.

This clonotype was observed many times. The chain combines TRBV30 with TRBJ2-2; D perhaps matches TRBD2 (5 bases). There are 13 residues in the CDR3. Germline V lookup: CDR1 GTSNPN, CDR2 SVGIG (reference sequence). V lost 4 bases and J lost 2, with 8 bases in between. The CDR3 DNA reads TGTGCCTGGAAGACTACCAACACCGGGGAGCTGTTTTTT. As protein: CAWKTTNTGELFF. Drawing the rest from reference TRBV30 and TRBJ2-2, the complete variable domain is SQTIHQWPATLVQPVGSPLSLECTVEGTSNPNLYWYRQAAGRGLQLLFYSVGIGQISSEVPQNLSASRPQDRQFILSSKKLLLSDSGFYLCAWKTTNTGELFFGEGSRLTVL.

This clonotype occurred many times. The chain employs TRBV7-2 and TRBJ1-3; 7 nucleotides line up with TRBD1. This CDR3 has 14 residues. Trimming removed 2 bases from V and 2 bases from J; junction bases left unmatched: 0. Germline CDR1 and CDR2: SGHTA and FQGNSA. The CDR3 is CASSLRGPGNTIYF. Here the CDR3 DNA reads TGTGCCAGCAGCTTAAGGGGGCCTGGAAACACCATATATTTT.

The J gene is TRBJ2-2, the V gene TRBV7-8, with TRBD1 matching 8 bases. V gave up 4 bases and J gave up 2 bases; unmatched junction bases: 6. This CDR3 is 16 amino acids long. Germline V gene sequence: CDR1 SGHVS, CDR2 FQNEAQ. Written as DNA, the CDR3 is TGTGCCAGCAGCTCAGGGGACAGGTTTAACACCGGGGAGCTGTTTTTT. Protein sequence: CASSSGDRFNTGELFF.